This TCR beta chain emerged from a study of regulatory T cells in long-lasting Graves disease. Study-level information: Recently diagnosed Graves' patients had received antithyroid drugs for under 3 months.

This CDR3 is built from 15 residues. Trimming removed 7 bases at V and 2 bases at J, with 15 bases between. Germline lookup yields CDR1 MNHNS and CDR2 SASEGT. Combining iRepertoire HTBI primers with Arm-PCR of CDR3 regions, the authors built TCR beta libraries. TCRdb re-analysed the multiplex PCR reads in MiXCR, keeping a single row per CDR3 protein. The sample has roughly 400,000 distinct CDR3 sequences, roughly 15% seen once. Time point: newly diagnosed GD, antithyroid drugs for less than 3 months. There was RNA extracted from PBMCs, and the TCR library was made from it. This clonotype was counted ten times or more. Antigen unknown. General observations from the study: Persistent Graves' cases showed lower TCR diversity than newly diagnosed cases.

These sequences were also reported in another study, on T cells in Graves' hyperthyroidism and ophthalmopathy.

This chain uses TRBV6-1 with TRBJ1-5; a possible D gene is TRBD1 (5 bases). The starting material was peripheral blood mononuclear cells (PBMCs), obtained at new diagnosis, from a patient treated with antithyroid drugs. The clonotype comes from a woman aged 18-29 years with Graves disease. CDR3: CASTLPGRRNQPQHF. For the CDR3, the DNA is TGTGCCAGCACTCTACCGGGACGCCGCAATCAGCCCCAGCATTTT.